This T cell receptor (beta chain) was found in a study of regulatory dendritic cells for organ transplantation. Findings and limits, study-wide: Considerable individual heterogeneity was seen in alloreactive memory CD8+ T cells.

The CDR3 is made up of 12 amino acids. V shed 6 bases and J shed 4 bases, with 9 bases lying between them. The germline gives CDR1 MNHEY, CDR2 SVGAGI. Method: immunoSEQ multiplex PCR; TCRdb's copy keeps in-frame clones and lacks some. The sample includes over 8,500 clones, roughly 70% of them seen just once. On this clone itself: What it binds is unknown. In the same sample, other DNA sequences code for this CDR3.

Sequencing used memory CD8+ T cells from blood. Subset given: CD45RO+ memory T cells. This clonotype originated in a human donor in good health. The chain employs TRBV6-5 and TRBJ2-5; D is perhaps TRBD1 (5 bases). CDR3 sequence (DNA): TGTGCCAGCAGAGGGGATAGAGAGACCCAGTACTTC. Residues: CASRGDRETQYF.